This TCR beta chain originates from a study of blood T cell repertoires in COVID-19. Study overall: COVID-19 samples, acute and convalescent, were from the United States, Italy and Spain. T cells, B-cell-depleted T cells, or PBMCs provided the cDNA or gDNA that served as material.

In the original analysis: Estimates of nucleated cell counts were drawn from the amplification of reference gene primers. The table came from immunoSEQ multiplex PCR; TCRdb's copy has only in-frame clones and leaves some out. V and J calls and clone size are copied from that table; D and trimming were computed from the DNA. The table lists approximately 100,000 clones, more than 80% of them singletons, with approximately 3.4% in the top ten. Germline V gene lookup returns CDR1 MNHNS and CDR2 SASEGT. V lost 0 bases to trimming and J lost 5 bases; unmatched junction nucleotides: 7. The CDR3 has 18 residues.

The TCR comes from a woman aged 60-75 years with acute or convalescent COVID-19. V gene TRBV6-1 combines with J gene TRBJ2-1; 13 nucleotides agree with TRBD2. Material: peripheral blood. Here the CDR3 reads CASSEASRLAGGHNEQFF. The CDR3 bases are TGTGCCAGCAGTGAAGCGAGCAGACTAGCGGGAGGTCACAATGAGCAGTTCTTC.